Listed here are 3 T cell receptor beta chains from one sample, sequenced in a study of STAT3 mutations in large granular lymphocyte leukemia. Whole-study findings and limits: Every T-LGLL patient had at least one immunodominant TCRbeta clonotype.

For these receptors, no antigen is known. Only in-frame clones appear in the TCRdb table, and some are missing; sequencing was by immunoSEQ multiplex PCR. The sample comprises around 33,000 clones, roughly 80% of which are singletons, and 30% rests with the top ten. The sequenced material came from peripheral blood mononuclear cells. Source of these receptors: a woman aged 45-60 years with T-cell large granular lymphocyte leukemia. Some clones in this sample may be carry-over from other donors' samples.

A few counts support this clone. The chain uses TRBV7-8 and TRBJ2-1; D is possibly TRBD1 (5 bases). The germline gives CDR1 SGHVS, CDR2 FQNEAQ. Trimming shortened V by 5 bases and J by 7 bases, and 21 bases separated the two germline ends. There are 16 residues in the CDR3. The chain's CDR3 is CASSNLGAGTANEQFF. The CDR3 bases are TGTGCCAGCAGCAACCTTGGGGCAGGTACGGCGAATGAGCAGTTCTTC.

Comment on this clone: Additional DNA sequences in this sample encode the identical CDR3. This chain connects TRBV15 to TRBJ2-5; D gene uncertain. Germline values: CDR1 LNHNV, CDR2 YYDKDF (reference sequence). V lost 0 bases and J 5 bases, leaving 7 bases between the germline ends. There are 13 residues in the CDR3. In nucleotides, the CDR3 is TGTGCCACCAGCAGAGATTTGGGCGAGACCCAGTACTTC. This encodes CATSRDLGETQYF.

The chain combines TRBV30 with TRBJ2-1; D is unresolved. The V and J ends lost 3 bases and 9 bases respectively, with 15 bases between them. CDR3 length equals 13 residues. Looked up from germline, CDR1 is GTSNPN and CDR2 is SVGIG (reference sequence). The CDR3 nucleotides are TGTGCCTGGAGCGACCTTACCTCGGGTGAGCAGTTCTTC. Amino acid sequence: CAWSDLTSGEQFF. Looking up the rest from reference TRBV30 and TRBJ2-1 gives the full variable domain: SQTIHQWPATLVQPVGSPLSLECTVEGTSNPNLYWYRQAAGRGLQLLFYSVGIGQISSEVPQNLSASRPQDRQFILSSKKLLLSDSGFYLCAWSDLTSGEQFFGPGTRLTVL.